This T cell receptor beta chain was observed in a study of T cell repertoires in cytomegalovirus infection. Study context: CMV epitopes in the study were HLA-C-restricted (recently identified) and HLA-B-restricted (well studied).

Overall study results and limits: There were HLA-C-restricted CMV-specific TCR beta clonotypes dominating the ex vivo response.

TCRdb analysed the reads with MiXCR anew, one entry per CDR3 protein. This table has a few hundred thousand distinct CDR3 sequences, around 40% appearing once. Turning to this clonotype: As yet, its antigen is unknown.

This CDR3 region has 14 residues. V gave up 8 bases and J gave up 2 bases, with 13 bases separating them. The receptor's source is a human donor in good health (CMV status not recorded). Some clones in this sample may be carry-over from other donors' samples. The rearrangement joins TRBV12-3 or TRBV12-4 to TRBJ1-5, with D perhaps TRBD1 (6 bases). The sequencing here drew on cultured PBMCs, taken from culture after CMV antigen stimulation. CDR3 nucleotide sequence: TGTGCCAGCGCAATGGGGGCGCGCAATCAGCCCCAGCATTTT. Amino acid sequence: CASAMGARNQPQHF.